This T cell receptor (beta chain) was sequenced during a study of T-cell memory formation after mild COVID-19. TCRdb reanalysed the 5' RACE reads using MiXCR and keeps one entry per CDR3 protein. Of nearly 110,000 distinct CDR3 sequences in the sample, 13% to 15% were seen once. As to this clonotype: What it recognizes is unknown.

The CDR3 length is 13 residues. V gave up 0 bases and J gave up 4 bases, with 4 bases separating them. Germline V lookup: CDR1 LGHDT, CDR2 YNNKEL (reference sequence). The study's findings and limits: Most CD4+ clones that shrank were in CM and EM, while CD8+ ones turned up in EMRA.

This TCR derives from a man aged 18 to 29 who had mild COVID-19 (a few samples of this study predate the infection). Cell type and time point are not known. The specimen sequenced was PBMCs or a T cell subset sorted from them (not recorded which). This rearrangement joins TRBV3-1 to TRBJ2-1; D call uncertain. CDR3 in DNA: TGTGCCAGCAGCCAAGAAGGATACAATGAGCAGTTCTTC. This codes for CASSQEGYNEQFF.